The next 8 T cell receptor beta chains were all read from a single sample in a study of OX40 agonist ivuxolimab in advanced cancers. Using immunoSEQ multiplex PCR, the repertoire was profiled, and TCRdb retains in-frame clones only, with some absent. Here the sample spans some 73,000 clones, around nine tenths being singletons. Sequencing was performed on CD4+ or CD8+ T cells sorted from blood, taken in a trial of the OX40 agonist ivuxolimab. These receptors were obtained from an adult with an advanced solid tumor such as melanoma, head and neck, liver or kidney cancer.

J is TRBJ2-1 and V is TRBV7-8; a weak D match, TRBD1 (5 bases). The germline V and J ends were trimmed by 5 bases and 5 bases, with 10 bases remaining between them. The CDR3 is 13 amino acids. Germline lookup yields CDR1 SGHVS and CDR2 FQNEAQ. The CDR3 nucleotides read TGTGCCAGCAGCCAGGGTAGGGACAATGAGCAGTTCTTC. This translates into CASSQGRDNEQFF. The variable domain in full, completed from reference TRBV7-8 and TRBJ2-1, reads GAGVSQSPRYKVAKRGQDVALRCDPISGHVSLFWYQQALGQGPEFLTYFQNEAQLDKSGLPSDRFFAERPEGSVSTLKIQRTQQEDSAVYLCASSQGRDNEQFFGPGTRLTVL.

The V gene is TRBV4-3, the J gene TRBJ2-1, with 8 positions matching TRBD1. The germline CDR1 and CDR2 sequences are LGHNA and YSLEER. The CDR3 spans 16 residues. The trim removed 5 bases at V and 4 bases at J, leaving 10 bases unmatched. The DNA for the CDR3 is TGCGCCAGCAGCGCGCTCCGGGACAGGACATACAATGAGCAGTTCTTC. Residues: CASSALRDRTYNEQFF.

This clone was seen just once. The rearrangement joins TRBV7-2 to TRBJ1-2; TRBD1 agrees at 7 bases. The germline V gene encodes CDR1 SGHTA and CDR2 FQGNSA. J lost 4 bases, V lost 5 bases, and 10 bases had no gene match. The length of the CDR3 is 15 residues. CDR3 sequence reads: CASSQPGQEIYGYTF. The CDR3 region has the DNA TGTGCCAGCAGCCAACCCGGACAGGAGATCTATGGCTACACCTTC.

This clone came up a few times. The chain couples TRBV18 to TRBJ1-5, with D uncertain. Germline-derived CDR1 and CDR2 are KGHSH and LQKENI. V was trimmed by 4 bases and J by 0 bases, leaving 4 bases between them. The CDR3 spans 13 residues. This CDR3 is CASSLNSNQPQHF. DNA for the CDR3: TGTGCCAGCTCACTGAATAGCAATCAGCCCCAGCATTTT.

This chain links TRBV29-1 with TRBJ2-1, with TRBD1 matching 8 bases. Germline CDR1 is SQVTM and CDR2 is ANQGSEA. Trimming cost V 4 bases and J 6 bases; bases outside gene matches: 5. The CDR3 is 13 amino acids. CDR3 region: CSVGDRYINEQFF. Here the CDR3 DNA reads TGCAGCGTTGGGGACAGGTACATCAATGAGCAGTTCTTC.

Here the CDR3 reads CASSVDSGRWTDTQYF. CDR3 nucleotides: TGTGCCAGCAGCGTCGATAGCGGGAGGTGGACAGATACGCAGTATTTT. This rearrangement joins TRBV9 to TRBJ2-3; TRBD2 aligns across 10 bases. V lost 2 bases and J lost 3; bases outside the gene matches: 6. The V gene's germline CDR1 is SGDLS and CDR2 YYNGEE. The CDR3 is made up of 16 amino acids.

V is TRBV28 and J is TRBJ1-5; D remains unclear. This CDR3 region has 17 residues. CDR1 is MDHEN and CDR2 is SYDVKM in the germline V gene. The V gene lost 6 bases and the J gene lost 4 bases, with 22 bases spanning the gap. CDR3 nucleotide sequence: TGTGCCAGCAGCCCCTCCTCTGTACCGGCTTCTAATCAGCCCCAGCATTTT. It is translated as CASSPSSVPASNQPQHF.

The chain recombines TRBV6-6 with TRBJ2-1; D might be TRBD1 (5 bases). The V gene's germline CDR1 is MNHNY and CDR2 SVGAGI (reference sequence). V lost 6 bases and J lost 3, with 18 bases in between. The CDR3 loop spans 16 amino acids. In nucleotides, the CDR3 is TGTGCCAGCAGACTCGACAGTTCCACAGTCTACAATGAGCAGTTCTTC. It encodes CASRLDSSTVYNEQFF.